This T cell receptor beta chain is from a study of regulatory T cells in long-lasting Graves disease (dated by TCRdb to about 2021). With respect to the entire study: Antithyroid drugs had been taken for less than 3 months by newly diagnosed Graves' disease patients. The study took place in China and was registered as a clinical trial. A total of some 35 samples underwent TCR sequencing, from about 13 patients with persistent Graves' disease and 20 or so patients with newly diagnosed Graves' disease. Persistent Graves' disease patients were compared with newly diagnosed Graves' disease patients by peripheral blood TCR sequencing and RNA sequencing.

In regard to this clonotype: It has no known antigen specificity. Nothing much larger sits one base from this clone, and base qualities are not available.

The library was generated by multiplex PCR. Sequenced using an Illumina HiSeq 4000. CDR3 regions were amplified by Arm-PCR with iRepertoire HTBI primers to construct TCR beta libraries. PCR products were gel purified before sequencing. As for how the authors treated the data: Across samples, around 62 TRBV and roughly 13 TRBJ segments were identified and used for gene usage analysis of CDR3 amino acid clonotypes. COPE and FqMerger were used to merge filtered high-quality paired reads into contigs. BLAST was used to align contigs to IMGT TRBV, TRBD and TRBJ reference genes, and CDR3 was defined according to IMGT. Any clonotype with a frequency above 0.1% was counted as a highly expanded clone. Shannon entropy served as the measure of repertoire diversity, while the Gini coefficient captured V-J evenness. Public clonotypes were defined as clonotypes shared by more than one individual. TCRdb reanalyzed the raw reads on its own, using fastp at Q25 for trimming and MiXCR for clone calling, and kept in-frame beta chains. For every CDR3 protein sequence, its rows merge into one entry that carries the most common genes and DNA. TCRdb, not the authors, supplied the V and J calls. The sample table shows approximately 400,000 distinct CDR3 sequences, and approximately 16% are seen once. Roughly 7.7% of the sample comes from the top ten.

Here is what the overall study found, with its caveats: Preferential use of TRBV28, TRBJ1-2 and TRBJ2-5 was observed in persistent disease, whereas TRBV20-1 and TRBJ2-1 were favored in newly diagnosed disease. Patients with persistent disease shared more public clonotypes (approximately 2,500) than newly diagnosed patients did (approximately 1,000). The authors noted that the small sample size was a limitation that may lower accuracy. Sequencing and analysis were restricted to the TCR beta chain. Because the primary lesion, thyroid tissue, could not be accessed, the study looked at peripheral blood alone. Compared with newly diagnosed patients, patients with persistent Graves' disease had lower TCR Shannon entropy and fewer highly expanded clones, which suggests clonal expansion.

The time point label, read with the paper, signifies: newly diagnosed GD, antithyroid drugs for less than 3 months. For both TCR sequencing and RNA sequencing, RNA was extracted from PBMCs in TRIzol. The diagnosis of Graves' disease was made according to American Thyroid Association guidelines. Recruitment of patients was carried out at an endocrinology department in Xi'an, China. Each patient gave approximately 9.7 milliliters of peripheral blood, collected in an EDTA anticoagulant tube. Ficoll Paque Plus density gradient separation was used to isolate PBMCs, and no further T cell sorting was done. An Agilent 2100 Bioanalyzer and agarose gel were used to assess RNA quality, and a NanoDrop 2000 was used to measure RNA concentration. Trimming removed 1 base from V and 2 bases from J; the gene matches leave 11 bases unexplained. Inclusive of the bounding cysteine and phenylalanine, the CDR3 is 17 residues long. Just CDR3 DNA is preserved here, 51 bases in frame from base 1. Taken from the germline V gene, the CDR1 and CDR2 loops are MNHEY and SVGEGT.

The same data also went into a second study, on T cells in Graves' hyperthyroidism and ophthalmopathy. The second source states: Stable Graves' hyperthyroidism was defined as the absence of progression to ophthalmopathy over 18 months of follow-up. Hyperthyroidism patients were newly diagnosed, had a disease duration of under 2 months, and were aged 18 to 65 years. Exclusion was applied to patients with uncontrolled infections, other autoimmune diseases, pregnancy or lactation. Diagnoses were based on clinical symptoms, serum thyroxine and TRAb, thyroid ultrasound and orbital computed tomography. For the first round of RT-PCR on the TCR CDR3, the HTBI primer set was used together with the Qiagen OneStep RT-PCR kit. Blood samples also contained most of the expanded thyroid clonotypes (frequency above 0.001), which suggests that blood repertoires may reflect thyroid immune responses. Ophthalmopathy was separated from stable hyperthyroidism by a 13 V-J signature model, with approximately 89% sensitivity and roughly 81% specificity obtained in cross-validation and 80%/75% obtained in testing. In validation, progression to ophthalmopathy was predicted by the model with around 71% sensitivity and around 75% specificity, a median of approximately 6.5 months before onset. To identify distinguishing TCR V-J signatures, a discovery cohort of 90 to 100 patients was used, comprising 43 with Graves' ophthalmopathy and approximately 57 with stable Graves' hyperthyroidism. Whether ophthalmopathy could be predicted prospectively was tested in an independent validation cohort made up of 18 to 20 hyperthyroidism patients plus 17 patients who later progressed to ophthalmopathy. The 95 to 100 discovery patients were divided at random into training and test sets in a 7:3 ratio. Thyroid tissue and blood T-cell repertoires from six or seven Graves' hyperthyroidism patients were also compared in the study. After blood sampling, hyperthyroidism patients were treated with methimazole at a starting dose of 30 mg daily, and ophthalmopathy patients were treated with high-dose intravenous methylprednisolone. Libraries were constructed in a second round of multiplex PCR, after which size selection and purification were carried out. Libraries were sequenced paired-end with 100 bp reads on an Illumina HiSeq2000. SOAPnuke was used to process the raw data, removing reads that contained adapters or uncalled bases, had a mean Phred below 15, or lacked an exact match to the constant primer or identifier. COPE v1.2.5 was used to merge the high-quality paired reads, and each unique nucleotide sequence was defined as a clonotype. Clonotypes were aligned to IMGT TRBV, TRBD and TRBJ reference segments using MiTCR v1.1. The analysis was restricted to V-J combinations with a frequency above 0.0001, which together covered roughly 99% of the repertoires. The TCS score was defined as the ratio of F50 (clonal expansion) to E x V (chaos), calculated using BLOSUM62-based TCRdist between CDR3 peptides within each V-J. Welch's t-statistics and random forest reduced 500 to 650 V-J features to roughly 13, which were used in a naive Bayes classifier (R e1071). Sample size was not statistically predetermined, and blinding of investigators to group allocation was not performed. According to the paper, TCR Vbeta CDR3 sequencing was carried out on over 130 peripheral blood samples, which came from fewer than 50 ophthalmopathy, fewer than 80 hyperthyroidism and 17 progressor patients.

This TCR derives from a woman between 35 and 50 years old with Graves disease. Donor details come from another sample of the same person, matched by shared clones. The material sequenced was peripheral blood mononuclear cells (PBMCs), taken at new diagnosis, from a patient treated with antithyroid drugs. This receptor chain uses TRBV6-2 or TRBV6-3 and TRBJ2-7; 7 central bases correspond to TRBD2. The CDR3 is CASSYFGGRRPTYEQYF. The sequenced DNA: TGTGCCAGCAGTTACTTCGGCGGGAGAAGGCCTACCTACGAGCAGTACTTC.